A selection of T cell receptor beta chains follows, all from one sample in a study of blood T cell repertoires in COVID-19. The table came from immunoSEQ multiplex PCR; TCRdb's copy has only in-frame clones and leaves some out. The sample contains about 400,000 clones, approximately 87% of which appear only once. The sample consisted of PBMCs or T cells enriched from blood (not recorded which). Receptors originate from a woman aged 50 to 60 who had recovered from COVID-19. The CDR3 runs from the conserved cysteine through the conserved F or W. The order of the fields is V gene, clone size, D gene, J gene, CDR3 protein, CDR3 DNA. A D gene is named only where the DNA matches it firmly. Not every row has a clone size; where given, it reads once, few, many or a size class.

V: TRBV14
size: once
D: -
J: TRBJ1-2
CDR3: CASSQWTPSHYGYTF
DNA: TGTGCCAGCAGCCAATGGACTCCGTCCCACTATGGCTACACCTTC

V: TRBV24-1
size: -
D: TRBD1
J: TRBJ1-2
CDR3: CATSDPGQGRGYTF
DNA: TGTGCCACCAGTGATCCGGGACAGGGACGTGGCTACACCTTC

V: TRBV28
size: -
D: -
J: TRBJ1-2
CDR3: CASSPPQKPNYGYTF
DNA: TGTGCCAGCAGTCCCCCACAGAAGCCGAACTATGGCTACACCTTC

V: TRBV14
size: -
D: TRBD1
J: TRBJ1-4
CDR3: CASSPTGGTNEKLFF
DNA: TGTGCCAGCAGCCCTACAGGGGGAACTAATGAAAAACTGTTTTTT

V: TRBV13
size: -
D: -
J: TRBJ2-7
CDR3: CASSLSFAGSYEQYF
DNA: TGTGCCAGCAGCTTAAGTTTCGCGGGGTCCTACGAGCAGTACTTC

V: TRBV9
size: -
D: TRBD2
J: TRBJ2-2
CDR3: CASQRGGTTGELFF
DNA: TGTGCCAGCCAGCGGGGGGGGACCACCGGGGAGCTGTTTTTT

V: TRBV12-3/TRBV12-4
size: -
D: TRBD1
J: TRBJ2-7
CDR3: CASSPDRDEQYF
DNA: TGTGCCAGCAGTCCCGACAGGGACGAGCAGTACTTC

V: TRBV27
size: -
D: TRBD1
J: TRBJ1-2
CDR3: CASKLRDSYGYTF
DNA: TGTGCCAGCAAACTACGGGACAGCTATGGCTACACCTTC

V: TRBV5-8
size: -
D: -
J: TRBJ1-3
CDR3: CASSLPAGDFSGNTIYF
DNA: TGTGCCAGCAGCTTGCCGGCCGGGGACTTCTCTGGAAACACCATATATTTT

V: TRBV5-6
size: -
D: -
J: TRBJ1-5
CDR3: CASSRQGTSNQPQHF
DNA: TGTGCCAGCAGCAGGCAGGGGACGAGCAATCAGCCCCAGCATTTT

V: TRBV18
size: -
D: -
J: TRBJ1-2
CDR3: CASSPSRVEGMSYTF
DNA: TGTGCCAGCTCACCATCCCGGGTGGAAGGAATGAGCTACACCTTC

V: TRBV27
size: -
D: -
J: TRBJ1-6
CDR3: CASRQARVRQDSPLHF
DNA: TGTGCCAGCCGTCAAGCCCGGGTAAGGCAAGATTCACCCCTCCACTTT

V: TRBV2
size: -
D: -
J: TRBJ1-4
CDR3: CASNLQQTTNEKLFF
DNA: TGTGCCAGCAACCTCCAACAGACAACTAATGAAAAACTGTTTTTT

V: TRBV5-1
size: few
D: -
J: TRBJ2-1
CDR3: CASSPGAGSTYNEQFF
DNA: TGCGCCAGCAGCCCTGGTGCGGGGAGCACCTACAATGAGCAGTTCTTC

V: TRBV4-3
size: -
D: TRBD1
J: TRBJ1-2
CDR3: CASSQDGTDYGYTF
DNA: TGCGCCAGCAGCCAAGATGGGACAGACTATGGCTACACCTTC

V: TRBV28
size: -
D: -
J: TRBJ1-5
CDR3: CASSWAGQPQHF
DNA: TGTGCCAGCAGTTGGGCGGGTCAGCCCCAGCATTTT

V: TRBV4-2
size: -
D: -
J: TRBJ1-3
CDR3: CASSQVTMGQGNTIYF
DNA: TGTGCCAGCAGCCAAGTTACAATGGGACAAGGAAACACCATATATTTT

V: TRBV29-1
size: -
D: -
J: TRBJ1-1
CDR3: CSAYGSTGSGPEAFF
DNA: TGCAGCGCGTATGGGTCGACAGGAAGCGGCCCTGAAGCTTTCTTT

V: TRBV5-1
size: once
D: TRBD1
J: TRBJ1-5
CDR3: CASSPGQGADQPQHF
DNA: TGCGCCAGCAGCCCGGGACAGGGGGCGGATCAGCCCCAGCATTTT

V: TRBV18
size: once
D: -
J: TRBJ1-2
CDR3: CASSGRSGLNYGYTF
DNA: TGTGCCAGCTCCGGAAGGTCGGGACTGAACTATGGCTACACCTTC

V: TRBV19
size: -
D: -
J: TRBJ1-5
CDR3: CASSMAGYSGQPQHF
DNA: TGTGCCAGTAGTATGGCTGGATACTCGGGTCAGCCCCAGCATTTT

V: TRBV7-9
size: -
D: -
J: TRBJ2-7
CDR3: CASSSWTAYEQYF
DNA: TGTGCCAGCAGCTCCTGGACAGCCTACGAGCAGTACTTC

V: TRBV30
size: -
D: -
J: TRBJ2-7
CDR3: CAWSVQVEQYF
DNA: TGTGCCTGGAGTGTACAGGTCGAGCAGTACTTC

V: TRBV27
size: few
D: TRBD1
J: TRBJ1-1
CDR3: CASRTGANTEAFF
DNA: TGTGCCAGCCGGACAGGGGCGAACACTGAAGCTTTCTTT

V: TRBV15
size: -
D: TRBD1
J: TRBJ2-1
CDR3: CATSRRTGYDEQFF
DNA: TGTGCCACCAGCAGACGGACAGGGTATGATGAGCAGTTCTTC

V: TRBV18
size: -
D: -
J: TRBJ2-7
CDR3: CASSPRLASYEQYF
DNA: TGTGCCAGCTCACCACGCCTAGCATCCTACGAGCAGTACTTC

V: TRBV7-6
size: -
D: -
J: TRBJ1-5
CDR3: CASSPGVNQPQHF
DNA: TGTGCCAGCAGCCCGGGGGTGAATCAGCCCCAGCATTTT

V: TRBV19
size: -
D: -
J: TRBJ2-7
CDR3: CASSNLGSAYEQYF
DNA: TGTGCCAGTAGTAATTTGGGGAGCGCCTACGAGCAGTACTTC

V: TRBV19
size: -
D: -
J: TRBJ2-7
CDR3: CASSSGAYEQYF
DNA: TGTGCCAGTAGTTCAGGGGCCTACGAGCAGTACTTC

V: TRBV5-1
size: many
D: TRBD1
J: TRBJ2-2
CDR3: CASSVRDRGTGELFF
DNA: TGCGCCAGCAGCGTCCGGGACAGGGGCACCGGGGAGCTGTTTTTT

V: TRBV7-8
size: -
D: -
J: TRBJ2-3
CDR3: CASSLERGTTDTQYF
DNA: TGTGCCAGCAGCTTAGAACGGGGAACGACAGATACGCAGTATTTT

V: TRBV18
size: -
D: TRBD1
J: TRBJ1-1
CDR3: CASSPTGGYEAFF
DNA: TGTGCCAGCTCACCCACAGGGGGGTATGAAGCTTTCTTT

V: TRBV7-8
size: -
D: TRBD1
J: TRBJ1-6
CDR3: CAGSGDRGLWMSPLHF
DNA: TGTGCCGGCAGTGGGGACAGGGGGCTATGGATGTCACCCCTCCACTTT